This T cell receptor (beta chain) was observed in a study of PD-L1 blockade in urothelial cancer. On the study more broadly: Between 0 and 3 chemotherapy regimens preceded treatment for each patient.

Profiling relied on immunoSEQ multiplex PCR, and the TCRdb table lists in-frame clones only, not all of them. The data show about 91,000 clones, with around four fifths seen just once and 8.4% held by the top ten. With 2 bases removed from V and 3 bases from J, the gap between germline ends came to 12 bases. The germline CDR1 and CDR2 sequences are SNHLY and FYNNEI. The CDR3 contains 15 residues. The time point denotes: peripheral blood 6 weeks after treatment start. This specimen consisted of PBMCs, obtained around atezolizumab (anti-PD-L1) treatment. This TCR was recovered from a man in his 70s with urothelial cancer. The chain carries TRBV2 and TRBJ2-3; D perhaps matches TRBD1 (5 bases). CDR3 bases: TGTGCCAGCAGTGAACAGGGTGGTGGGACAGATACGCAGTATTTT. Its translation: CASSEQGGGTDTQYF.